Below are 7 T cell receptor beta chains sequenced from a single sample in a study of blood T cell repertoires in COVID-19 (TCRdb year 2020). The library relied on the immunoSEQ multiplex PCR assay. TCRdb limited this immuneACCESS table to in-frame rearrangements with V and J called. A share of clones is missing; checked studies link under half to unresolved V genes, and the rest is unexplained. The sample records 250,000 to 300,000 clones, around nine tenths of which are singletons. The ten most abundant clones make up around 5% of the sample. Sequenced input: peripheral blood. The receptors derive from a woman in her sixties or seventies with COVID-19, enrolled during active disease.

The chain is built from TRBV20-1 and TRBJ2-7; D is unresolved. Trimming stripped 6 bases from V and 2 bases from J, with 8 bases between. The CDR3 covers 11 residues. Germline V lookup: CDR1 DFQATT, CDR2 SNEGSKA (reference sequence). The CDR3 bases are TGCAGTGCCCTGAACACCTACGAGCAGTACTTC. Protein: CSALNTYEQYF.

This chain joins TRBV5-5 and TRBJ2-7; 9 nucleotides line up with TRBD1. V lost 5 bases, J lost 3 bases, and 9 bases stayed unmatched. The germline CDR1 and CDR2 sequences are SGHKS and YYEKEE (reference sequence). The CDR3 extends over 15 amino acids. CDR3 residues: CASSYPGQGDYEQYF. The CDR3 DNA is TGTGCCAGCAGTTATCCGGGACAGGGCGACTACGAGCAGTACTTC.

A single count supports this clone. This chain links TRBV6-6 with TRBJ1-5, with 7 bases identical to TRBD1. Germline assignment: CDR1 MNHNY and CDR2 SVGAGI (reference sequence). The trim removed 6 bases at V and 4 bases at J, leaving 12 bases unmatched. The CDR3 extends over 16 amino acids. CDR3 bases: TGTGCCAGCAGACATCGACAGGGCGCCCTAAATCAGCCCCAGCATTTT. Translated, it gives CASRHRQGALNQPQHF.

The chain has TRBV13 and TRBJ1-1, with no clear D. From germline, CDR1 is PRHDT and CDR2 FYEKMQ (reference sequence). This CDR3 is built from 20 residues. The V and J ends lost 4 bases and 1 base respectively, with 28 bases between them. The CDR3 DNA sequence: TGTGCCAGCAGCTCACGACCATTACCCCTTCTTTCGGGTGGGAACACTGAAGCTTTCTTT. Amino acids: CASSSRPLPLLSGGNTEAFF.

This chain uses TRBV15 with TRBJ2-7; 7 bases match TRBD1. V was pared by 0 bases and J by 4 bases, with 12 bases of the junction left unmatched. Germline values: CDR1 LNHNV, CDR2 YYDKDF (reference sequence). The CDR3 contains 17 residues. CDR3 loop: CATSRDIYPGQQYEQYF. The DNA of the CDR3 is TGTGCCACCAGCAGAGACATTTATCCGGGACAGCAATACGAGCAGTACTTC.

This chain uses TRBV7-2 with TRBJ2-2; D is undetermined. The CDR3 is 16 residues long. V shed 4 bases and J shed 0 bases, with 12 bases lying between them. Germline values: CDR1 SGHTA, CDR2 FQGNSA. The chain's CDR3 is CASSSSGNSNTGELFF. CDR3 nucleotide sequence: TGTGCCAGCAGCTCCTCGGGTAACTCGAACACCGGGGAGCTGTTTTTT.

V usage is TRBV19 and J usage is TRBJ1-4; D gene unclear. V was cut by 7 bases and J by 3 bases, with 15 bases left in between. The CDR3 has 15 amino acids. From germline, CDR1 is LNHDA and CDR2 SQIVND (reference sequence). CDR3 region: CASTAGQHSNEKLFF. The CDR3 DNA reads as TGTGCCAGTACCGCTGGGCAGCATTCTAATGAAAAACTGTTTTTT.